The T cell receptor beta chain under discussion was sequenced for a study of early T cells in non-severe SARS-CoV-2 infection. Trimming took 4 bases from V and 1 from J, leaving 10 bases between them. There are 14 residues in the CDR3. Germline CDR1 is MNHEY and CDR2 is SVGAGI. This clonotype was seen ten or more times. TCRdb redid the calling of the 5' RACE reads with MiXCR, one entry per CDR3 protein. Seen here are 27,000 or so distinct CDR3 sequences, around 7% observed once, and the top ten hold over 30%. Sequencing used whole blood. The clonotype comes from an adult who was a healthcare worker with PCR-confirmed SARS-CoV-2 infection or an uninfected control (not recorded which). The chain couples TRBV6-5 to TRBJ1-2; tentatively, D is TRBD1 (5 bases). The DNA for the CDR3 is TGTGCCAGCAGTTTGGGGCCCCATAACTATGGCTACACCTTC. Translation: CASSLGPHNYGYTF.